This is a list of T cell receptor beta chains from one sample in a study of shared clonotypes between healthy human individuals. The protocol was immunoSEQ multiplex PCR, while the TCRdb copy is restricted to in-frame clones and leaves out a portion. The sample shows about 2.3 million clones, under 95% of them seen only once. Sample: naive CD4+ T cells from PBMCs. The source is a young man in good health. Some clones in this sample may be carry-over from other donors' samples. Each CDR3 is given with its conserved first and last residue. A D gene is named only where the DNA matches it firmly. Part of the rows lack a size; the others show once, few, many or a class for expanded clones.

abundance	d_gene	v_gene	j_gene	CDR3nt	CDR3aa
NA	TRBD1	TRBV6-5	TRBJ1-2	TGTGCCAGCAGCCCCCGGGACAGGGCTGGCTACACCTTC	CASSPRDRAGYTF
NA	TRBD2	TRBV6-4	TRBJ2-3	TGTGCCAGCAGTAGGACTAGCTGGGATACGCAGTATTTT	CASSRTSWDTQYF
NA	NA	TRBV28	TRBJ1-2	TGTGCCAGCAGTTTATGGTTTGAGGGACATGGCTACACCTTC	CASSLWFEGHGYTF
once	TRBD1	TRBV5-1	TRBJ2-2	TGCGCCAGCGGATCGATACAGGGGGCCGGGGAGCTGTTTTTT	CASGSIQGAGELFF
NA	NA	TRBV4-1	TRBJ1-5	TGCGCCAGCAGCACAAACAGGGACGGCAATCAGCCCCAGCATTTT	CASSTNRDGNQPQHF
NA	NA	TRBV19	TRBJ1-2	TGTGCCAGTAGTTCCCCCACAGGGAGCTATGGCTACACCTTC	CASSSPTGSYGYTF
NA	NA	TRBV15	TRBJ2-7	TGTGCCACCAGCAGAGTTGGGCAGGGTTACTACGAGCAGTACTTC	CATSRVGQGYYEQYF
NA	NA	TRBV15	TRBJ1-2	TGTGCCACCAGCAGAGATAAAGGGGCGGGCTATGGCTACACCTTC	CATSRDKGAGYGYTF
NA	NA	TRBV7-9	TRBJ2-1	TGTGCCAGCAGCCCCGTGCTAGGAGTCTACAATGAGCAGTTCTTC	CASSPVLGVYNEQFF
NA	NA	TRBV6-5	TRBJ1-1	TGTGCCAGCAGTTACTCTGGGAGCACTGAAGCTTTCTTT	CASSYSGSTEAFF
NA	NA	TRBV5-1	TRBJ2-2	TGCGCCAGCAGCTGGGTCGGGGTTGAGGCCGGGGAGCTGTTTTTT	CASSWVGVEAGELFF
NA	NA	TRBV19	TRBJ2-1	TGTGCCAGTAGTATAGACGCCCGGTGGCTAGCCAATGAGCAGTTCTTC	CASSIDARWLANEQFF